Listed below are T cell receptor beta chains from one sample, sequenced in a study of blood T cell repertoires in COVID-19. Generated by immunoSEQ multiplex PCR, the TCRdb table keeps only in-frame clones and is missing some. Seen here are 80,000 to 90,000 clones, roughly four fifths observed once, and the top ten hold approximately 1.2%. The specimen sequenced was peripheral blood. All receptors derive from a woman at least 80 years old with acute or convalescent COVID-19. Both conserved end residues are part of each CDR3. D genes are given only for firm matches. A clone size is listed for some rows: how often the clone was seen (once, few, many), or a class if it is expanded.

TRBD1	.	TRBJ2-1	TRBV6-5	CASSYDWDRQNEQFF	TGTGCCAGCAGTTACGATTGGGACAGGCAAAATGAGCAGTTCTTC
.	few	TRBJ2-1	TRBV7-2	CASSLTRGDLYEQFF	TGTGCCAGCAGCTTAACCCGTGGAGATTTATATGAGCAGTTCTTC
.	.	TRBJ2-1	TRBV2	CASSDAGGPLDEQFF	TGTGCCAGCAGTGATGCCGGGGGGCCTTTGGATGAGCAGTTCTTC
.	.	TRBJ1-3	TRBV9	CASSPGGLSGNTIYF	TGTGCCAGCAGCCCGGGGGGACTTTCTGGAAACACCATATATTTT
.	.	TRBJ2-3	TRBV6-6	CASSYPQGPTDTQYF	TGTGCCAGCAGTTACCCACAGGGTCCCACAGATACGCAGTATTTT
TRBD1	once	TRBJ1-5	TRBV7-2	CASSSTGGGQPQHF	TGTGCCAGCAGCTCCACAGGGGGAGGTCAGCCCCAGCATTTT
TRBD1	.	TRBJ1-4	TRBV2	CASRPQGARQKLFF	TGTGCCAGCAGGCCACAGGGGGCTAGGCAAAAACTGTTTTTT
TRBD1	.	TRBJ1-4	TRBV19	CASSIGGTGNEKLFF	TGTGCCAGTAGTATAGGAGGGACAGGGAATGAAAAACTGTTTTTT
.	few	TRBJ1-1	TRBV27	CASSLNPTVPEAFF	TGTGCCAGCAGTTTAAATCCGACAGTACCCGAAGCTTTCTTT
TRBD2	.	TRBJ2-5	TRBV7-2	CASSSVSTGAGQETQYF	TGTGCCAGCAGCTCCGTTAGTACTGGAGCGGGACAAGAGACCCAGTACTTC
.	medium-sized	TRBJ2-7	TRBV2	CASSDGGKRAYF	TGTGCCAGCAGTGATGGGGGGAAGCGGGCGTACTTC
.	.	TRBJ1-3	TRBV12-3/TRBV12-4	CASNLQSGNTIYF	TGTGCCAGCAATTTACAGTCTGGAAACACCATATATTTT
.	.	TRBJ1-5	TRBV27	CASSPTGYPSNQPQHF	TGTGCCAGCAGTCCCACAGGATACCCCAGCAATCAGCCCCAGCATTTT
TRBD1	.	TRBJ1-1	TRBV2	CASSIDREVSFAFF	TGTGCCAGCAGTATAGACAGGGAGGTGTCTTTTGCTTTCTTT
TRBD2	.	TRBJ2-3	TRBV3-1/TRBV3-2	CASSPTSGREGTQYF	TGTGCCAGCAGCCCTACTAGCGGGAGAGAGGGTACGCAGTATTTT
TRBD1	.	TRBJ1-6	TRBV5-1	CASSLPTQGDSPLHF	TGCGCCAGCAGCTTGCCAACACAGGGGGATTCACCCCTCCACTTT
.	.	TRBJ1-2	TRBV7-2	CASSLQGYGYTF	TGTGCCAGCAGCTTACAGGGCTATGGCTACACCTTC
.	.	TRBJ2-2	TRBV3-1/TRBV3-2	CASSPTYGTGELFF	TGTGCCAGCAGCCCCACTTACGGCACCGGGGAGCTGTTTTTT
TRBD1	.	TRBJ2-5	TRBV27	CASQLAGTGSETQYF	TGTGCCAGCCAACTAGCCGGGACAGGGTCAGAGACCCAGTACTTC
.	.	TRBJ2-2	TRBV27	CASKSEGYTGELFF	TGTGCCAGCAAATCGGAGGGCTACACCGGGGAGCTGTTTTTT
.	.	TRBJ2-2	TRBV6-1	CASSEARVGPPNTGELFF	TGTGCCAGCAGTGAAGCGCGGGTTGGGCCGCCGAACACCGGGGAGCTGTTTTTT
TRBD2	.	TRBJ2-3	TRBV5-4	CASSFPSGDTDTQYF	TGTGCCAGCAGCTTTCCTAGCGGGGACACAGATACGCAGTATTTT
.	few	TRBJ2-2	TRBV19	CASSASTGRTGELFF	TGTGCCAGTAGTGCTAGCACAGGGAGAACCGGGGAGCTGTTTTTT
TRBD1	few	TRBJ2-1	TRBV5-1	CASSSQTGGIGNEQFF	TGCGCCAGCAGCTCCCAAACAGGGGGCATCGGCAATGAGCAGTTCTTC
TRBD1	.	TRBJ1-6	TRBV27	CASRGTGGQSPLHF	TGTGCCAGCAGGGGGACAGGGGGCCAATCACCCCTCCACTTT
.	few	TRBJ1-1	TRBV27	CASSFQMNTEAFF	TGTGCCAGCAGTTTCCAAATGAACACTGAAGCTTTCTTT
.	.	TRBJ2-2	TRBV15	CATSSPRPMTGELFF	TGTGCCACCAGCAGCCCCAGGCCCATGACCGGGGAGCTGTTTTTT
.	.	TRBJ1-5	TRBV28	CASRIQGSQPQHF	TGTGCCAGCAGGATACAGGGAAGTCAGCCCCAGCATTTT
.	.	TRBJ1-3	TRBV3-1/TRBV3-2	CASSSSSGNTIYF	TGTGCCAGCAGCAGTAGCTCTGGAAACACCATATATTTT
TRBD1	.	TRBJ1-5	TRBV28	CASRPQGEGNQPQHF	TGTGCCAGCAGGCCTCAGGGGGAAGGAAATCAGCCCCAGCATTTT
TRBD1	.	TRBJ1-1	TRBV14	CASSQVPTGAYTEAFF	TGTGCCAGCAGCCAAGTCCCAACAGGGGCGTACACTGAAGCTTTCTTT
TRBD1	.	TRBJ1-2	TRBV5-5	CASSLGGQGLNYGYTF	TGTGCCAGCAGCTTGGGGGGACAGGGGCTTAACTATGGCTACACCTTC
.	.	TRBJ2-7	TRBV6-6	CASSGGWDSSYEQYF	TGTGCCAGCAGTGGCGGATGGGACTCCTCCTACGAGCAGTACTTC
.	.	TRBJ2-1	TRBV10-2	CASSQAQGTVNEQFF	TGCGCCAGCAGCCAAGCACAGGGTACCGTGAACGAGCAGTTCTTC
TRBD2	.	TRBJ2-7	TRBV20-1	CSASLAGGEQYF	TGCAGTGCTAGTCTAGCGGGAGGCGAGCAGTACTTC
.	.	TRBJ1-2	TRBV28	CASSLEQGYGYTF	TGTGCCAGCAGTTTGGAGCAGGGCTATGGCTACACCTTC
TRBD1	.	TRBJ2-7	TRBV2	CASSLNRGTYEQYF	TGTGCCAGCAGTTTAAACAGGGGCACCTACGAGCAGTACTTC
.	.	TRBJ1-5	TRBV25-1	CASSVRSSNQPQHF	TGTGCCAGCAGTGTTAGGAGTTCCAATCAGCCCCAGCATTTT
TRBD1	.	TRBJ1-6	TRBV12-3/TRBV12-4	CASRTGRNSPLHF	TGTGCCAGCCGGACAGGCCGAAATTCACCCCTCCACTTT
.	.	TRBJ2-3	TRBV15	CATSRDPGSTDTQYF	TGTGCCACCAGCAGAGATCCGGGGAGCACAGATACGCAGTATTTT
.	.	TRBJ2-3	TRBV5-4	CASSPPEGGTDTQYF	TGTGCCAGCAGCCCCCCTGAGGGTGGCACAGATACGCAGTATTTT
TRBD2	.	TRBJ2-5	TRBV7-9	CASSFQPLAGEGETQYF	TGTGCCAGCAGCTTCCAACCACTAGCGGGAGAGGGGGAGACCCAGTACTTC